The clone carrying this TCR beta chain occurred many times. Its antigen is still unknown. The data are from a study of neurological immune-mediated disorders. V was shortened by 1 base and J by 6 bases, with 14 bases between the two germline ends. The CDR3 sequence is 16 residues long. Per the germline V gene, CDR1 is SGHTS and CDR2 is YDEGEE. The method for making cDNA was 5'RACE, and it used 10-nucleotide random UMIs. TCRdb used MiXCR to reprocess the 5' RACE reads, holding one entry per CDR3 protein. This repertoire shows about 21,000 distinct CDR3 sequences, over 5% found once; its top ten account for more than 40%. General observations from the study: Private repertoires in all groups were suggested by the absence of shared CDR3 amino acid sequences among expanded clones across subjects. Patients with HTLV-1-associated myelopathy showed the most TCR clonal expansion. Those with multiple sclerosis showed the least, falling below healthy controls.

Sorted libraries were made with 850,000 to 1,000,000 CD4+ or CD8+ T cells. Sequenced input: CD8+ T cells from blood. This receptor was obtained from a man aged 18 to 29 in good health. V gene TRBV5-8 combines with J gene TRBJ1-6; D gene uncertain. The CDR3 loop is CASSLRPSTLNSPLHF. Written as DNA, the CDR3 is TGTGCCAGCAGCTTGCGGCCCTCCACCCTTAATTCACCCCTCCACTTT.